The rows below give T cell receptor beta chains drawn from one sample of a study of T cell changes during pregnancy in multiple sclerosis. The method was immunoSEQ multiplex PCR; TCRdb's version includes in-frame clones alone and lacks a portion of them. The table records approximately 47,000 clones, over 85% of them present only once. Sample: CD4+ T cells from peripheral blood mononuclear cells, taken in the first trimester of pregnancy. The receptors derive from a female donor with multiple sclerosis, enrolled in a pregnancy study. Each CDR3 is given with its conserved first and last residue. A D gene is named only where the DNA matches it firmly. Clone size is shown for a subset of rows, as once, few, many or a class of expanded clone.

d_gene	v_gene	abundance	j_gene	CDR3nt	CDR3aa
TRBD2	TRBV7-3	.	TRBJ2-5	TGTGCCAGCAGCGCTAGCGGGGGGAAGCAAGAGACCCAGTACTTC	CASSASGGKQETQYF
TRBD2	TRBV4-2	.	TRBJ2-7	TGTGCCAGCAGCCAAGATGTAGCGGGGGGGTCTTGGGAGCAGTACTTC	CASSQDVAGGSWEQYF
.	TRBV7-2	.	TRBJ2-5	TGTGCCAGCAGCTTAGGACGGGTTACATTTGTACAAGAGACCCAGTACTTC	CASSLGRVTFVQETQYF
TRBD2	TRBV10-2	.	TRBJ2-2	TGCGCCAGCAGTTTAGCGGGGGGGAACACCGGGGAGCTGTTTTTT	CASSLAGGNTGELFF
.	TRBV18	.	TRBJ1-2	TGTGCCAGCTCACTAACAGGGACCGGAGCTAACTATGGCTACACCTTC	CASSLTGTGANYGYTF
TRBD2	TRBV7-3	.	TRBJ2-5	TGTGCCAGCAGCTTAAGGGCAGCGGGGGGAGAGACCCAGTACTTC	CASSLRAAGGETQYF
.	TRBV18	.	TRBJ2-1	TGTGCCAGCTCACTTCAGGGGGGAAATCTCGTTGTCCAGTTCTTC	CASSLQGGNLVVQFF
.	TRBV19	.	TRBJ1-5	TGTGCCTCCGCGGGCAGGGGAAGGGATCAGCCCCAGCATTTT	CASAGRGRDQPQHF
TRBD1	TRBV29-1	.	TRBJ2-2	TGCAGCGTTGATGTAAGGGGACCGGGACAGGGAAACACCGGGGAGCTGTTTTTT	CSVDVRGPGQGNTGELFF
TRBD1	TRBV4-1	.	TRBJ1-6	TGCGCCAGCAGCCAACCGTACAGGGGGCCTGATAATTCACCCCTCCACTTT	CASSQPYRGPDNSPLHF
.	TRBV7-9	once	TRBJ1-2	TGTGCCAGCAGCCTGAGCGGGAGAACTAACTATGGCTACACCTTC	CASSLSGRTNYGYTF
.	TRBV6-5	.	TRBJ1-1	TGTGCCAGCAGTTACTCGACGGGATTTCTGAACACTGAAGCTTTCTTT	CASSYSTGFLNTEAFF
.	TRBV25-1	.	TRBJ1-2	TGTGCCAGCAGCGACACCAACCTGGGCGGCTACACCTTC	CASSDTNLGGYTF
.	TRBV27	.	TRBJ1-6	TGTGCCAGCAGCAAAGGGGCCCATTATAATTCACCCCTCCACTTT	CASSKGAHYNSPLHF
TRBD1	TRBV19	once	TRBJ1-4	TGTGCCAGTACCGGGACAGGGGTGACAACTAATGAAAAACTGTTTTTT	CASTGTGVTTNEKLFF
TRBD1	TRBV6-6	.	TRBJ2-7	TGTGCCAGCGTTTCCGGGACAGGGGCGCACGAGCAGTACTTC	CASVSGTGAHEQYF
.	TRBV7-9	.	TRBJ2-2	TGTGCCAGCAGCTTAGGCGAGGCCGGGGAGCTGTTTTTT	CASSLGEAGELFF
TRBD2	TRBV7-9	.	TRBJ2-1	TGTGCCAGCAGCTTCGCGGGGGGGGACAATGAGCAGTTCTTC	CASSFAGGDNEQFF
TRBD1	TRBV5-4	.	TRBJ2-3	TGTGCCAGCAGCCCGACAGGGATAGATACGCAGTATTTT	CASSPTGIDTQYF
TRBD1	TRBV5-1	.	TRBJ2-7	TGCGCCAGCAGAAGAACGCAGGGGGCCCTATACGAGCAGTACTTC	CASRRTQGALYEQYF
.	TRBV11-3	.	TRBJ2-1	TGTGCCAGCAGCTTAGCGGGGTACAATGAGCAGTTCTTC	CASSLAGYNEQFF
.	TRBV19	.	TRBJ1-5	TGTGCCAGTAGTCCGGGGGACTCTCGCAATCAGCCCCAGCATTTT	CASSPGDSRNQPQHF
TRBD1	TRBV7-9	.	TRBJ1-1	TGTGCCAGCAGCATACTACAGGGGGGAGCTTTCTTT	CASSILQGGAFF
.	TRBV19	.	TRBJ2-5	TGTGCCAGTAGTACCCTCCGCTCTGGCACCCAGTACTTC	CASSTLRSGTQYF
.	TRBV10-2	medium-sized	TRBJ2-1	TGCGCCAGCAGCCTCTCTCTGGCCGATGAGCAGTTCTTC	CASSLSLADEQFF
TRBD1	TRBV5-4	once	TRBJ1-1	TGTGCCAGCAGCCCTCCGGGACAGGGGTACACTGAAGCTTTCTTT	CASSPPGQGYTEAFF
.	TRBV5-1	.	TRBJ2-6	TGCGCCAGCAGCTTGATAGGGGCCAACGTCCTGACTTTC	CASSLIGANVLTF
.	TRBV27	once	TRBJ1-2	TGTGCCAGCAGTTCCCCTGGGAGGGGACGAGGCTACACCTTC	CASSSPGRGRGYTF
TRBD2	TRBV14	.	TRBJ2-3	TGTGCCAGCAGCCCGCTAGCGGGGGCCAAACGCACAGATACGCAGTATTTT	CASSPLAGAKRTDTQYF
TRBD1	TRBV19	.	TRBJ2-7	TGTGCCAGTAGTATGGGGACAGGGGGTGAGCAGTACTTC	CASSMGTGGEQYF
.	TRBV4-1	.	TRBJ1-1	TGCGCCAGCAGCATATCACGGGTTGAGACTGAAGCTTTCTTT	CASSISRVETEAFF
TRBD2	TRBV5-1	once	TRBJ2-1	TGCGCCAGCAGCGGGGGACTAGCGGACTACAATGAGCAGTTCTTC	CASSGGLADYNEQFF
.	TRBV6-4	.	TRBJ2-1	TGTGCCAGCAGTGACTTTCCTCGGGGAAATGGTGAGCAGTTCTTC	CASSDFPRGNGEQFF
TRBD1	TRBV10-3	.	TRBJ1-2	TGTGCCATCACCGATGGGACAGCCGGCTACACCTTC	CAITDGTAGYTF
.	TRBV7-9	.	TRBJ2-2	TGTGCCTTGAGGGCTCCTAACACCGGGGAGCTGTTTTTT	CALRAPNTGELFF
.	TRBV6-1	.	TRBJ2-7	TGTGCCAGCCGACAGACCCAGTACGAGCAGTACTTC	CASRQTQYEQYF
TRBD1	TRBV10-3	.	TRBJ2-2	TGTGCCATCAGGGGGACAGGTCATATCGGCACCGGGGAGCTGTTTTTT	CAIRGTGHIGTGELFF
TRBD2	TRBV5-6	.	TRBJ2-1	TGTGCCAGCAGCCGTATGTCCCTAGCGGGGGGCCCCAATGAGCAGTTCTTC	CASSRMSLAGGPNEQFF
.	TRBV6-1	.	TRBJ1-4	TGTGCCAGCAGTGCCCAAACGGGGGCAACTAATGAAAAACTGTTTTTT	CASSAQTGATNEKLFF
.	TRBV5-8	.	TRBJ2-5	TGTGCCAGCAGCTTGGGGGGTACAGGCCACCAAGAGACCCAGTACTTC	CASSLGGTGHQETQYF
.	TRBV6-1	.	TRBJ1-2	TGTGCCAGCAGTGATCCCCGGACAGAGAACTATGGCTACACCTTC	CASSDPRTENYGYTF
.	TRBV7-7	.	TRBJ1-4	TGTGCTAGCAGTCCCGGGGGGACAACTAATGAAAAACTGTTTTTT	CASSPGGTTNEKLFF
TRBD1	TRBV11-2	.	TRBJ2-7	TGTGCCAGCAGCTTATTAACGACAGGGGTTCCCTACGAGCAGTACTTC	CASSLLTTGVPYEQYF
.	TRBV5-1	.	TRBJ1-3	TGCGCCAGCAGCTTGCAGGGTTTCATCTCTGGAAACACCATATATTTT	CASSLQGFISGNTIYF
TRBD2	TRBV2	once	TRBJ2-3	TGTGCCAGCACCCTAAATGCTTACGGGGGGGCGGGGGTCCATACGCAGTATTTT	CASTLNAYGGAGVHTQYF
.	TRBV30	.	TRBJ2-5	TGTGCCTGGAACCGCGGGGTGGGTGAGACCCAGTACTTC	CAWNRGVGETQYF
.	TRBV5-6	.	TRBJ2-7	TGTGCCAGCAGCCTGACCAGGGGCGAGCAGTACTTC	CASSLTRGEQYF
.	TRBV4-1	.	TRBJ1-2	TGCGCCAGCAGCCCGGTTGGGGAGGGCCCTGTAATGGGCTACACCTTC	CASSPVGEGPVMGYTF
TRBD1	TRBV15	.	TRBJ1-3	TGTGCCACCAGCAGACAGGGGGCCCTCTCTGGAAACACCATATATTTT	CATSRQGALSGNTIYF
.	TRBV7-2	once	TRBJ2-7	TGTGCCAGCAGCTTAGTCAGAGGGTCACAGTACTTC	CASSLVRGSQYF
TRBD2	TRBV7-9	.	TRBJ2-2	TGTGCCATCTCACTAGCGGCCATTGACACCGGGGAGCTGTTTTTT	CAISLAAIDTGELFF
.	TRBV5-4	few	TRBJ1-2	TGTGCCAGCAGCCTTCGGGACTCCCGAACACTAGCTCTCCCGGTCTATGGCTACACCTTC	CASSLRDSRTLALPVYGYTF
.	TRBV6-5	.	TRBJ1-3	TGTGCCAGCAGTTACTCGACACAGGAGTCTGGAAACACCATATATTTT	CASSYSTQESGNTIYF
.	TRBV5-1	.	TRBJ2-1	TGCGCCAGCAGCTTCGGGTTCTACAATGAGCAGTTCTTC	CASSFGFYNEQFF